The 32 T cell receptor beta chains below all came from one sample that was sequenced in a study of blood T cell repertoires in COVID-19. Sequencing was performed with immunoSEQ multiplex PCR; in TCRdb, only in-frame clones are kept and a portion is missing. The sample has fewer than 120,000 clones; around 89% are singletons. Sequencing used peripheral blood. These receptors all come from a woman in her 50s with acute or convalescent COVID-19.

The chain couples TRBV6-6 to TRBJ2-7, with TRBD1 as a possible D gene (6 bases). Germline CDR1 and CDR2: MNHNY and SVGAGI (reference sequence). The V end lost 4 bases, the J end lost 0 bases, and 13 bases lay between the germline ends. The CDR3 runs 15 residues. CDR3 coding DNA: TGTGCCAGCAGTTCAACAGGGTTTTCCTCCTACGAGCAGTACTTC. Translating gives CASSSTGFSSYEQYF.

The CDR3 region has the DNA TGCGCCAGCAGCCTGTGGGGGGATAACACTGAAGCTTTCTTT. Its protein is CASSLWGDNTEAFF. This sequence joins TRBV5-1 and TRBJ1-1, with D maybe TRBD1 (5 bases). With 4 bases removed from V and 2 bases from J, the gap between germline ends came to 12 bases. The germline V gene has CDR1 SGHRS and CDR2 YFSETQ. The CDR3 has 14 amino acids.

The chain couples TRBV5-8 to TRBJ2-1, with 11 positions matching TRBD2. The germline gives CDR1 SGHTS, CDR2 YDEGEE. The CDR3 covers 14 residues. V lost 6 bases to trimming and J lost 7 bases; unmatched junction nucleotides: 6. In nucleotides, the CDR3 is TGTGCCAGCAAAGGACTAGCGGGCCAAAATGAGCAGTTCTTC. It encodes CASKGLAGQNEQFF.

This chain joins TRBV7-9 and TRBJ1-1; possible D gene TRBD1, 6 bases. CDR3 length: 12 residues. The V end was cut by 5 bases, the J end by 7 bases, with 11 bases between. Germline V gene sequence: CDR1 SEHNR, CDR2 FQNEAQ (reference sequence). CDR3 bases: TGTGCCAGCAGCCTGACAGGACGTGAAGCTTTCTTT. Amino acids: CASSLTGREAFF.

The chain has TRBV3-1 (or the pseudogene TRBV3-2) and TRBJ1-4, with no clear D. CDR1 is LGHDT, CDR2 YNNKEL, per germline (reference sequence). With 2 bases removed from V and 5 bases from J, the gap between germline ends came to 9 bases. The CDR3 is 14 residues long. The CDR3 spells CASSQRRTNEKLFF. CDR3 sequence (DNA): TGTGCCAGCAGCCAACGAAGAACAAATGAAAAACTGTTTTTT.

V usage is TRBV19 and J usage is TRBJ2-1, with TRBD2 matching 8 bases. V dropped 5 bases and J dropped 4; count of bases not matched to a gene: 4. The CDR3 runs 14 residues. Germline CDR1 LNHDA, CDR2 SQIVND (reference sequence). CDR3 protein: CASSLREGYNEQFF. The CDR3 bases are TGTGCCAGTAGTTTACGGGAGGGGTACAATGAGCAGTTCTTC.

This clone was observed once. The V and J genes are TRBV6-5 and TRBJ2-4; the match to TRBD1 covers 11 bases. Germline loops: CDR1 MNHEY, CDR2 SVGAGI. The CDR3 has 13 residues. The junction had 1 base not matched to a gene; V was cut back by 6 bases and J by 6 bases. The CDR3 loop reads CASRGQGANIQYF. In DNA form, the CDR3 reads TGTGCCAGCAGAGGACAGGGGGCAAACATTCAGTACTTC.

The V gene is TRBV29-1, the J gene TRBJ2-7, with 8 bases identical to TRBD1. This CDR3 comprises 11 residues. The junction had 5 bases not matched to a gene; V was cut back by 7 bases and J by 6 bases. The germline gives CDR1 SQVTM, CDR2 ANQGSEA. The CDR3 spells CSAQTGAEQYF. Here the CDR3 DNA reads TGCAGCGCCCAGACAGGGGCCGAGCAGTACTTC.

This clone appeared once. The V gene is TRBV29-1, the J gene TRBJ1-1, with TRBD1 matching 10 bases. The germline V gene has CDR1 SQVTM and CDR2 ANQGSEA. This CDR3 spans 16 amino acids. J was trimmed by 2 bases and V by 5 bases; bases with no gene match: 11. For the CDR3, the DNA is TGCAGCGTTCTCCGGGACAGGGGCGGACCTAACACTGAAGCTTTCTTT. Amino acid sequence: CSVLRDRGGPNTEAFF. The whole variable domain, filled in from reference TRBV29-1 and TRBJ1-1, reads SAVISQKPSRDICQRGTSLTIQCQVDSQVTMMFWYRQQPGQSLTLIATANQGSEATYESGFVIDKFPISRPNLTFSTLTVSNMSPEDSSIYLCSVLRDRGGPNTEAFFGQGTRLTVV.

The chain combines TRBV27 with TRBJ2-1; 7 bases are shared with TRBD1. The trim removed 5 bases at V and 6 bases at J, leaving 13 bases unmatched. This CDR3 has 16 residues. Germline V gene lookup returns CDR1 MNHEY and CDR2 SMNVEV (reference sequence). The CDR3 DNA follows: TGTGCCAGCAGTCAAACAGGGGCGGTATTAGTCAATGAGCAGTTCTTC. It translates to CASSQTGAVLVNEQFF.

The V gene is TRBV28, the J gene TRBJ2-2; weak D call: TRBD2 (5 bases). The V end lost 6 bases, the J end lost 0 bases, and 11 bases lay between the germline ends. Germline V gene lookup returns CDR1 MDHEN and CDR2 SYDVKM. This CDR3 is 15 amino acids long. As DNA, the CDR3 is TGTGCCAGCAGCCCCAGAGGGACGAACACCGGGGAGCTGTTTTTT. It is translated as CASSPRGTNTGELFF. The full variable domain, in which reference TRBV28 and TRBJ2-2 provide the parts outside the CDR3, is DVKVTQSSRYLVKRTGEKVFLECVQDMDHENMFWYRQDPGLGLRLIYFSYDVKMKEKGDIPEGYSVSREKKERFSLILESASTNQTSMYLCASSPRGTNTGELFFGEGSRLTVL.

This clone has a single count. Germline and junction disagree at one end, which may indicate a read error. This chain uses TRBV6-1 with TRBJ1-2, with D possibly matching TRBD1 (5 bases). This CDR3 contains 11 residues. Per the germline V gene, CDR1 is MNHNS and CDR2 is SASEGT. The CDR3 reads CASSERETAYF. The CDR3, as DNA: TGTGCCAGCAGTGAACGGGAGACAGCTTACTTC.

This chain uses TRBV2 with TRBJ1-2, with 7 bases fitting TRBD1. Germline values: CDR1 SNHLY, CDR2 FYNNEI. The V gene end was trimmed by 1 base and the J gene end by 4 bases; junction bases not matched to a gene: 3. The CDR3 covers 14 residues. The CDR3, as DNA: TGTGCCAGCAGTGAAGGGGGGACAGCCTATGGCTACACCTTC. Protein: CASSEGGTAYGYTF.

The genes are TRBV3-1 (or the pseudogene TRBV3-2) and TRBJ2-7; TRBD1 aligns across 10 bases. Germline values: CDR1 LGHDT, CDR2 YNNKEL (reference sequence). V shed 5 bases, J shed 1 base, and the junction held 5 bases outside the gene matches. The CDR3 is 15 amino acids. CDR3 DNA: TGTGCCAGCAGCAAGGCGGGACAGGGGTCCTACGAGCAGTACTTC. Encoded protein: CASSKAGQGSYEQYF.

This chain joins TRBV24-1 and TRBJ2-5, with TRBD1 identical over 7 bases. Germline lookup yields CDR1 KGHDR and CDR2 SFDVKD. This CDR3 contains 13 residues. Trimming at V came to 4 bases and at J to 5 bases, leaving 3 bases not matched to a gene. CDR3 region: CATSDLGQETQYF. The CDR3, as DNA: TGTGCCACCAGTGACCTGGGACAGGAGACCCAGTACTTC.

The J gene is TRBJ1-1, the V gene TRBV5-1; D call uncertain. The CDR3 extends over 16 amino acids. Trimming pared 0 bases from V and 0 bases from J, leaving 12 bases between. Germline V gene sequence: CDR1 SGHRS, CDR2 YFSETQ. DNA for the CDR3: TGCGCCAGCAGCTTGGGCGGGCACACCATGAACACTGAAGCTTTCTTT. Translated: CASSLGGHTMNTEAFF.

The chain is built from TRBV7-2 and TRBJ1-2, with 7 bases matching TRBD1. Trimming at V came to 3 bases and at J to 8 bases, leaving 6 bases not matched to a gene. Looked up from germline, CDR1 is SGHTA and CDR2 is FQGNSA. CDR3 length equals 13 residues. The DNA for the CDR3 is TGTGCCAGCAGCTTGCAGACAGGGTACGGCTACACCTTC. Its protein product is CASSLQTGYGYTF.

The chain combines TRBV29-1 with TRBJ1-5; D is possibly TRBD1 (5 bases). Trimming took off 7 bases at V and 2 bases at J, with 12 bases between the two ends. In germline, CDR1 is SQVTM, CDR2 ANQGSEA. The CDR3 contains 13 residues. The CDR3 sequence is CSGSAGRNQPQHF. In nucleotides, the CDR3 is TGCAGCGGCAGTGCGGGGCGCAATCAGCCCCAGCATTTT.

DNA of the CDR3: TGTGCCAGCTCACCGGCGACACGCTATGGCTACACCTTC. Protein sequence: CASSPATRYGYTF. The V and J genes are TRBV18 and TRBJ1-2; unclear D gene. Germline V gives CDR1 KGHSH, CDR2 LQKENI. The CDR3 has 13 amino acids. Trimming cost V 3 bases and J 4 bases, with 9 bases left between them.

V gene TRBV5-1 combines with J gene TRBJ2-4; D ambiguous. With 0 bases removed from V and 3 bases from J, the gap between germline ends came to 10 bases. CDR3 size: 15 residues. Germline CDR1 SGHRS, CDR2 YFSETQ. For the CDR3, the DNA is TGCGCCAGCAGCTTGGCCAGCCCGGGCAAAAACATTCAGTACTTC. Its translation: CASSLASPGKNIQYF.

The chain is built from TRBV4-1 and TRBJ2-3; TRBD2 aligns across 11 bases. V was pared by 4 bases and J by 1 base, with 7 bases of the junction left unmatched. Germline V lookup: CDR1 MGHRA, CDR2 YSYEKL. The CDR3 totals 17 residues. The CDR3 coding sequence is TGCGCCAGCAGCCCTACGCTAGCGGGGGGTGGCACAGATACGCAGTATTTT. Translated, it gives CASSPTLAGGGTDTQYF.

V and J are TRBV6-4 and TRBJ1-2; D not resolved. The V gene lost 6 bases and the J gene lost 5 bases, with 10 bases spanning the gap. Germline CDR1 MRHNA, CDR2 SNTAGT. CDR3 size: 12 residues. CDR3 nucleotide sequence: TGTGCCAGCAGCGAAGGCGGTTATGGCTACACCTTC. Translated, it gives CASSEGGYGYTF.

This chain joins TRBV2 and TRBJ2-7; D may be TRBD2 (5 bases). Germline values: CDR1 SNHLY, CDR2 FYNNEI. Trimming removed 4 bases from V and 4 bases from J, with 14 bases in between. CDR3 size: 14 residues. The CDR3 spells CASSVDPPGYEQYF. CDR3 bases: TGTGCCAGCAGTGTTGACCCCCCGGGATACGAGCAGTACTTC.

This clone was counted between two and nine times. The chain is built from TRBV7-2 and TRBJ2-5, with 8 bases lining up with TRBD2. The V gene end was trimmed by 1 base and the J gene end by 5 bases; junction bases not matched to a gene: 3. Looked up from germline, CDR1 is SGHTA and CDR2 is FQGNSA. The CDR3 totals 14 residues. The CDR3: CASSLGPGGETQYF. The CDR3 nucleotides read TGTGCCAGCAGCTTAGGCCCGGGAGGGGAGACCCAGTACTTC.

This clone was observed a single time. CDR3: CASSFQGMNTEAFF. The CDR3 DNA reads as TGTGCCAGCAGCTTTCAGGGTATGAACACTGAAGCTTTCTTT. The genes are TRBV7-9 and TRBJ1-1; D is possibly TRBD1 (5 bases). Germline CDR1 and CDR2: SEHNR and FQNEAQ (reference sequence). V lost 3 bases and J lost 0, with 8 bases in between. The CDR3 totals 14 residues.

The chain employs TRBV18 and TRBJ2-1; no clear D gene. Per germline, CDR1 KGHSH and CDR2 LQKENI. Trimming stripped 3 bases from V and 0 bases from J, with 12 bases between. This CDR3 comprises 16 residues. CDR3 protein: CASSPQLKSSYNEQFF. CDR3 bases: TGTGCCAGCTCACCGCAACTCAAGAGCTCCTACAATGAGCAGTTCTTC.

J is TRBJ2-1 and V is TRBV12-3 or TRBV12-4; no definite D call. The CDR3 contains 13 residues. The V and J ends lost 6 bases and 2 bases respectively, with 8 bases between them. As DNA, the CDR3 is TGTGCCAGCAGCGAGGAGACCTACAATGAGCAGTTCTTC. It yields the protein CASSEETYNEQFF.

V usage is TRBV3-1 (or the pseudogene TRBV3-2) and J usage is TRBJ1-2, with TRBD1 identical over 10 bases. This CDR3 has 15 amino acids. Trimming removed 5 bases from V and 8 bases from J; junction bases left unmatched: 11. CDR1 and CDR2 from the germline V gene are LGHDT and YNNKEL (reference sequence). CDR3 in amino acids: CASSNRQGASLGYTF. CDR3 bases: TGTGCCAGCAGCAACCGACAGGGGGCGAGCCTCGGCTACACCTTC.

This clone was detected only a few times. V usage is TRBV5-1 and J usage is TRBJ1-1; D ambiguous. The CDR3 has 14 amino acids. The germline V and J ends were trimmed by 7 bases and 5 bases, with 18 bases remaining between them. The germline V gene encodes CDR1 SGHRS and CDR2 YFSETQ. CDR3 amino acids: CASSPRVGRTEAFF. The CDR3 nucleotides are TGCGCCAGCTCCCCCCGGGTTGGGAGGACTGAAGCTTTCTTT.

This rearrangement joins TRBV19 to TRBJ2-7; TRBD1 agrees at 10 bases. The CDR3 runs to 16 residues. V shed 5 bases and J 0 bases; nucleotides not matched to a gene: 7. In germline, CDR1 is LNHDA, CDR2 SQIVND (reference sequence). This chain's CDR3 is CASSPGQGKSSYEQYF. The CDR3 nucleotides read TGTGCCAGTAGTCCGGGACAGGGGAAAAGCTCCTACGAGCAGTACTTC.

The chain has TRBV7-9 and TRBJ2-3; 8 nucleotides agree with TRBD2. Germline CDR1 reads SEHNR; CDR2 reads FQNEAQ (reference sequence). The CDR3 has 16 residues. V lost 6 bases and J lost 1; bases outside the gene matches: 9. CDR3 DNA sequence: TGTGCCAGCAGGGGGGGAGCGGGAGATGGCACAGATACGCAGTATTTT. This encodes CASRGGAGDGTDTQYF.

J is TRBJ2-2 and V is TRBV24-1; D may be TRBD1 (6 bases). Germline values: CDR1 KGHDR, CDR2 SFDVKD. This CDR3 has 16 amino acids. V lost 0 bases to trimming and J lost 1 base, with 8 bases between them. The CDR3 protein is CATSDLQQGNTGELFF. The CDR3 nucleotides read TGTGCCACCAGTGATTTGCAACAGGGGAACACCGGGGAGCTGTTTTTT.